Each of the 22 T cell receptor beta chains below was sequenced from the same sample in a study of T-cell reconstitution after alpha-beta-depleted transplantation in children. The TCRbeta library incorporated unique molecular identifiers. TCRdb used MiXCR to reprocess the PCR reads, holding one entry per CDR3 protein. Found here are about 410,000 distinct CDR3 sequences, roughly 22% of them singletons; the top ten hold 3.8%. Sequenced material: PBMCs from the stem cell graft donor, taken from the stem cell graft. The receptors shown here come from a human donor who donated a stem cell graft to a child with acute myeloid leukemia.

This clonotype has ten or more counts. The J gene is TRBJ2-1, the V gene TRBV9, with 14 bases aligning to TRBD2. The germline V gene encodes CDR1 SGDLS and CDR2 YYNGEE. Trimming cost V 2 bases and J 8 bases; bases outside gene matches: 6. This CDR3 spans 16 amino acids. The CDR3 sequence: CASSVKGTSGSHEQFF. In DNA, the CDR3 is TGTGCCAGCAGCGTGAAGGGGACTAGCGGGAGCCATGAGCAGTTCTTC.

The chain links TRBV12-3 or TRBV12-4 to TRBJ1-1; a weak D match, TRBD1 (6 bases). Between the trimmed V and J ends, which lost 6 bases and 5 bases, there was a span of 13 bases. The CDR3 has 13 residues. CDR3 bases: TGTGCCAGCAGCCCTCTGGGGGCGACTGAAGCTTTCTTT. Translating it yields CASSPLGATEAFF.

The gene calls are TRBV2 and TRBJ2-1; no reliable D call. Trimming removed 6 bases from V and 8 bases from J, with 23 bases in between. Germline V gene data show CDR1 as SNHLY and CDR2 as FYNNEI. The CDR3 is made up of 16 amino acids. The DNA of the CDR3 is TGTGCCAGCAGCCCCTCCAATGTGTTAGCTGGCTATGAGCAGTTCTTC. It yields the protein CASSPSNVLAGYEQFF.

The chain couples TRBV12-3 or TRBV12-4 to TRBJ1-3, with D unresolved. The CDR3 is made up of 14 amino acids. With 8 bases removed from V and 5 bases from J, the gap between germline ends came to 16 bases. The CDR3: CASAWTRRRNTIYF. The CDR3 coding sequence is TGTGCCAGCGCCTGGACCCGGCGGCGAAACACCATATATTTT.

The CDR3 loop reads CATSDPWDSYEQYF. The DNA of the CDR3 is TGTGCCACCAGTGATCCCTGGGACAGCTACGAGCAGTACTTC. V is TRBV24-1 and J is TRBJ2-7; 7 nucleotides agree with TRBD1. Germline assignment: CDR1 KGHDR and CDR2 SFDVKD. The CDR3 totals 14 residues. The junction had 4 bases not matched to a gene; V was cut back by 3 bases and J by 3 bases.

This clonotype showed up just a few times. The V call is TRBV12-3 or TRBV12-4, the J call TRBJ2-7; possibly TRBD1 or TRBD2 for D (6 bases each). The CDR3 extends over 15 amino acids. Trimming took off 8 bases at V and 0 bases at J, with 17 bases between the two ends. The CDR3 DNA is TGTGCCAGCGCCTCAGGGGCTAGCGCCTCCTACGAGCAGTACTTC. Its translation is CASASGASASYEQYF.

This clonotype appeared a few times. This chain links TRBV10-2 with TRBJ1-2; D remains unclear. From germline, CDR1 is WSHSY and CDR2 SAAADI. V was trimmed by 0 bases and J by 2 bases, leaving 10 bases between them. The CDR3 consists of 15 residues. CDR3 in DNA: TGCGCCAGCAGTGAGTCATCCCCAGCAAACTATGGCTACACCTTC. This encodes CASSESSPANYGYTF.

For this clonotype: A much larger clone is a single base away; this may be a read error. The rearrangement joins TRBV6-2 or TRBV6-3 to TRBJ2-2; D unclear. Trimming cost V 2 bases and J 6 bases, with 1 base left between them. CDR3 size: 11 residues. Per the germline V gene, CDR1 is MNHEY and CDR2 is SVGEGT. In nucleotides, the CDR3 is TGTGCCAGCAGTTACCCCGGGGAGCTGTTTTTT. It codes for CASSYPGELFF.

The rearrangement uses TRBV3-1 and TRBJ2-1; 8 bases map to TRBD1. The CDR3 covers 17 residues. Germline loops: CDR1 LGHDT, CDR2 YNNKEL (reference sequence). With V trimmed by 0 bases and J by 2 bases, 6 bases remained unmatched. Here the CDR3 DNA reads TGTGCCAGCAGCCAAGAATGGTCAGGGGGCGCCTACAATGAGCAGTTCTTC. Translation gives CASSQEWSGGAYNEQFF.

This clonotype was counted between two and nine times. The chain couples TRBV29-1 to TRBJ2-3, with a possible D match to TRBD2 (5 bases). This CDR3 has 14 amino acids. The V gene's germline CDR1 is SQVTM and CDR2 ANQGSEA. The V gene lost 3 bases and the J gene lost 4 bases, with 14 bases spanning the gap. The CDR3 here is CSVEGISGPDTQYF. The DNA of the CDR3 is TGCAGCGTTGAGGGGATAAGCGGCCCAGATACGCAGTATTTT.

The V call is TRBV18, the J call TRBJ2-4, with 9 bases that match TRBD2. Trimming at V came to 3 bases and at J to 3 bases, leaving 6 bases not matched to a gene. The V gene's germline CDR1 is KGHSH and CDR2 LQKENI. The CDR3 is 16 amino acids. In DNA, the CDR3 is TGTGCCAGCTCACCCGGAGCGGGGGGAGGCAAAAACATTCAGTACTTC. This encodes CASSPGAGGGKNIQYF.

The CDR3: CASSFGQGAISYNEQFF. In DNA, the CDR3 is TGCGCCAGCAGTTTTGGACAGGGGGCAATCTCCTACAATGAGCAGTTCTTC. V gene TRBV5-1 combines with J gene TRBJ2-1, with 11 positions matching TRBD1. CDR3 size: 17 residues. The germline V gene encodes CDR1 SGHRS and CDR2 YFSETQ. Trimming at V came to 5 bases and at J to 0 bases, leaving 7 bases not matched to a gene. Complete variable domain (other parts from reference TRBV5-1 and TRBJ2-1): KAGVTQTPRYLIKTRGQQVTLSCSPISGHRSVSWYQQTPGQGLQFLFEYFSETQRNKGNFPGRFSGRQFSNSRSEMNVSTLELGDSALYLCASSFGQGAISYNEQFFGPGTRLTVL.

In its sample, this clonotype was seen many times. The chain links TRBV29-1 to TRBJ2-7, with 9 bases fitting TRBD1. V dropped 2 bases and J dropped 7; count of bases not matched to a gene: 9. Per the germline V gene, CDR1 is SQVTM and CDR2 is ANQGSEA. The CDR3 has 14 amino acids. As DNA, the CDR3 is TGCAGCGTTGAAACAGGGGGCGCAAGGGGAGAGCAGTACTTC. It codes for CSVETGGARGEQYF.

The chain has TRBV6-4 and TRBJ2-1; 11 bases align to TRBD2. The ends lost 6 bases at V and 7 bases at J; junction bases unmatched: 8. Germline V CDR1 and CDR2: MRHNA, SNTAGT. This CDR3 spans 15 amino acids. CDR3 region: CASRPHSGRGNEQFF. The CDR3 nucleotides read TGTGCCAGCAGGCCCCATAGCGGGAGGGGTAATGAGCAGTTCTTC.

The rearrangement uses TRBV9 and TRBJ2-3; D call uncertain. Germline CDR1 and CDR2: SGDLS and YYNGEE. Trimming removed 0 bases at V and 6 bases at J, with 14 bases between. The CDR3 totals 15 residues. The CDR3 loop reads CASSVATANWDTQYF. The CDR3 DNA follows: TGTGCCAGCAGCGTAGCTACGGCCAATTGGGATACGCAGTATTTT.

CDR3 bases: TGTGCCAGCAGTTACTTGTCGGAGCTGTGGCATGAGCAGTTCTTC. Its translation is CASSYLSELWHEQFF. V is TRBV6-5 and J is TRBJ2-1; D unclear. CDR3 length: 15 residues. Germline CDR1 reads MNHEY; CDR2 reads SVGAGI. Trimming left V 1 base short and J 8 bases short, with 15 bases between.

This clonotype showed up just a few times. Here the CDR3 reads CASRRSGPRATYNEQFF. The CDR3 bases are TGTGCCAGCAGACGAAGTGGGCCTAGGGCTACCTACAATGAGCAGTTCTTC. V gene TRBV12-3 or TRBV12-4 combines with J gene TRBJ2-1; unclear D gene. V lost 6 bases and J 2 bases, leaving 20 bases between the germline ends. CDR3 length: 17 residues.

The rearrangement uses TRBV4-2 and TRBJ2-1; 7 bases map to TRBD2. The junction had 7 bases not matched to a gene; V was cut back by 1 base and J by 4 bases. Germline V gene data show CDR1 as LGHNA and CDR2 as YNFKEQ. This CDR3 region has 16 residues. CDR3 bases: TGTGCCAGCAGCCAAGTGGGCGGGAGTCGGTACAATGAGCAGTTCTTC. Translating gives CASSQVGGSRYNEQFF.

In this sample, this clonotype turned up a few times. This rearrangement joins TRBV6-4 to TRBJ2-3, with TRBD2 matching 8 bases. The CDR3 is 14 amino acids. CDR1 is MRHNA, CDR2 SNTAGT, per germline. Trimming removed 8 bases from V and 4 bases from J; junction bases left unmatched: 8. CDR3: CASGRTSSSDTQYF. The CDR3 coding sequence is TGTGCCAGCGGCCGGACTAGCTCTTCAGATACGCAGTATTTT.

The rearrangement links TRBV24-1 to TRBJ2-1; D is undetermined. V lost 3 bases, J lost 8 bases, and 13 bases lay in between. The length of the CDR3 is 14 residues. Germline loops: CDR1 KGHDR, CDR2 SFDVKD. This chain's CDR3 is CATSDEKTFDEQFF. CDR3 DNA sequence: TGTGCCACCAGTGATGAGAAGACCTTCGATGAGCAGTTCTTC.

This clonotype came up a few times. J is TRBJ2-7 and V is TRBV7-2, with TRBD1 matching over 7 bases. The CDR3 spans 12 residues. Unmatched junction bases numbered 3, after V lost 5 bases and J lost 5 bases. Per germline, CDR1 SGHTA and CDR2 FQGNSA. The CDR3 loop reads CASSDRVNEQYF. CDR3 DNA: TGTGCCAGCAGCGACAGGGTAAACGAGCAGTACTTC.

This chain links TRBV25-1 with TRBJ1-1, with a tentative D call TRBD1 (6 bases). Trimming removed 4 bases from V and 1 base from J, with 13 bases in between. Germline V CDR1 and CDR2: MGHDK, SYGVNS. The CDR3 spans 15 residues. CDR3 coding DNA: TGTGCCAGCAGTGCCCGGACAGACCCGAACACTGAAGCTTTCTTT. Translating it yields CASSARTDPNTEAFF. The full variable domain, completed using reference TRBV25-1 and TRBJ1-1, is EADIYQTPRYLVIGTGKKITLECSQTMGHDKMYWYQQDPGMELHLIHYSYGVNSTEKGDLSSESTVSRIRTEHFPLTLESARPSHTSQYLCASSARTDPNTEAFFGQGTRLTVV.